The present T cell receptor (beta chain) was sequenced within a study of shared clonotypes between healthy human individuals. Unsorted PBMC replicate PCRs drew on roughly 320 ng DNA, representing approximately 27,000 T cell genomes. Clones were read by immunoSEQ multiplex PCR, and TCRdb kept only the in-frame ones, dropping some. This sample has 450,000 to 500,000 clones, with 70% to 85% found just once. This CDR3 contains 12 residues. Trimming removed 9 bases at V and 2 bases at J, with 10 bases between. Germline CDR1 and CDR2: MDHEN and SYDVKM. The TCR was taken from a woman between 40 and 55 years old in good health. Some clones in this sample may be carry-over from other donors' samples. The chain is built from TRBV28 and TRBJ1-1; D might be TRBD1 (6 bases). The sequenced sample consisted of PBMCs. The CDR3, as DNA: TGTGCCAGTGTACAGGGAAACACTGAAGCTTTCTTT. This codes for CASVQGNTEAFF.